This record covers a single T cell receptor beta chain. The target of this receptor is not known. No quality values exist for individual bases; no much larger clone is one base distant. The data are from a study of response to subunit inactivated influenza vaccine (dated 2018 in TCRdb). Background on the whole study: The study used deep quantitative T cell receptor repertoire profiling to track responses to a trivalent subunit inactivated influenza vaccine.

Summary of the overall study and its limitations: According to the authors, only a limited number of new T cells may be recruited by each seasonal influenza vaccination.

To prepare the library, RT-PCR was applied. This sample was sequenced with an Illumina HiSeq 2500. The raw public data were reprocessed by TCRdb itself: fastp quality trimming at Q25, MiXCR clonotype calling, in-frame beta chains only. All rows with the same CDR3 protein become a single entry with the most common DNA and genes. A total of about 500,000 distinct CDR3 sequences appear in this sample, approximately 15% of them only once. The biggest ten clones account for roughly 3% of the sample. Material: CD4+ T cells sorted from PBMCs, obtained roughly 24 months after vaccination. This receptor was identified in a man aged 50-75 years who received an inactivated influenza vaccine. Donor details come from another sample of the same person, matched by shared clones.

The sequenced DNA is TGCGCCAGCAGCCAAGACAACGTCTATGGCTACACCTTC. Its protein reads: CASSQDNVYGYTF. The V gene is TRBV4-1 and the J gene is TRBJ1-2, with the D gene not confidently named. As encoded in the germline V gene, CDR1 is MGHRA while CDR2 is YSYEKL. Reading from cysteine to phenylalanine, the CDR3 counts 13 amino acids. Left in the record is the CDR3 DNA by itself, 39 bases read in frame from the first base. At the junction V is shortened by 0 bases and J by 4 bases, with 6 bases in between.